The clone carrying this T cell receptor beta chain has a count of ten or more. Using a J-beta primer mix together with a sample-barcoded 5' primer, a second PCR was run for about 6 to 11 cycles. A single record per CDR3 protein comes from TCRdb applying MiXCR to the 5' RACE reads. Seen here are 580,000 or so distinct CDR3 sequences, roughly 48% observed once, and the top ten hold just under 25%. The sample is drawn from a study of blood T cells in healthy people across ages. This CDR3 is 13 amino acids long. V shed 3 bases and J 12 bases; nucleotides not matched to a gene: 10. The V gene's germline CDR1 is MNHEY and CDR2 SVGAGI.

This clonotype was sampled from an elderly man in good health. The chain links TRBV6-5 to TRBJ1-2, with TRBD1 identical over 7 bases. Sequences were obtained from blood. The CDR3 nucleotides are TGTGCCAGCAGTTATGGCAGGGGGGGATTTAACACCTTC. Protein sequence: CASSYGRGGFNTF.